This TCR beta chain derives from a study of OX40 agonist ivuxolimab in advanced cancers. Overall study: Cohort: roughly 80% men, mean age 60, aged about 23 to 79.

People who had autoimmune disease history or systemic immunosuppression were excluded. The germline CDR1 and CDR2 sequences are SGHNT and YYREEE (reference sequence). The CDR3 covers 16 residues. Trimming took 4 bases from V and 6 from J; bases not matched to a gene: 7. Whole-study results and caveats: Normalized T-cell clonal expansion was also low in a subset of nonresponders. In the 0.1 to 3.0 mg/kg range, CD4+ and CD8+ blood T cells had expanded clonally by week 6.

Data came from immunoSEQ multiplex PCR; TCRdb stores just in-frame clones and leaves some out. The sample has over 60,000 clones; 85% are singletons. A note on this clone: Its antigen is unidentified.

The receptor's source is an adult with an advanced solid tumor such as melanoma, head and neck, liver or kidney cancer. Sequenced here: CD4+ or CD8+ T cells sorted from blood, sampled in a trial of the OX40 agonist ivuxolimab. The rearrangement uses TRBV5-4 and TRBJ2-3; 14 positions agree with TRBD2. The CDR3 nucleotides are TGTGCCAGCAGCCCAGGGACTAGCGGGAGACCGGATACGCAGTATTTT. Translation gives CASSPGTSGRPDTQYF.